This T cell receptor beta chain stems from a study of cytomegalovirus exposure and HLA in healthy donors. General study results and limits: Most likely, a cluster of highly shared sequence variants arose as a sequencing artifact. Rare sequences made up most TCRs, while some public TCRs were found in many donors. One variant, a missense change in DCLRE1C, was linked in a later analysis to TCR beta V- and J-gene trimming.

PCR employed 60 Vbeta and 13 Jbeta primers. The table came from immunoSEQ multiplex PCR; TCRdb's copy has only in-frame clones and leaves some out. Of fewer than 95,000 clones listed, 70% to 80% are singletons. With V trimmed by 4 bases and J by 4 bases, 8 bases remained unmatched. This CDR3 has 15 amino acids. Germline loops: CDR1 MNHEY, CDR2 SMNVEV (reference sequence). In the case of this clone: Its target is not known.

The chain joins TRBV27 to TRBJ2-3; 7 bases match TRBD1. This sequence originates from a man aged 25 to 45 in good health and CMV-seronegative. The sequenced sample was PBMCs. The CDR3 DNA is TGTGCCAGCAGTTGGGGCAAGGGGGCCGCAGATACGCAGTATTTT. This translates into CASSWGKGAADTQYF.